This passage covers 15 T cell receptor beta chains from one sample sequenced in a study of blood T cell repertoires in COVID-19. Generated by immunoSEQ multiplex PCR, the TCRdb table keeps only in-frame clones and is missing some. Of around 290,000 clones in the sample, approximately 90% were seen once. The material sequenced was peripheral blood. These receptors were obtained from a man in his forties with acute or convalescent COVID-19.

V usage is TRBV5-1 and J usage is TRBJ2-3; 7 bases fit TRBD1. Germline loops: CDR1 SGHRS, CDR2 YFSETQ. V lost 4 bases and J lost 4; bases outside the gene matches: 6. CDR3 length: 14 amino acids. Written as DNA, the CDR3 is TGCGCCAGCAGCCCCACAGGGGACCCAGATACGCAGTATTTT. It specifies CASSPTGDPDTQYF.

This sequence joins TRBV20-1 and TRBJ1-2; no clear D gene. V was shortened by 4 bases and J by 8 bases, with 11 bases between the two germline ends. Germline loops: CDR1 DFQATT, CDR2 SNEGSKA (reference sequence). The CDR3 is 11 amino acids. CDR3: CSATPRGGYTF. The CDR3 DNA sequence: TGCAGTGCTACCCCTCGAGGGGGCTACACCTTC.

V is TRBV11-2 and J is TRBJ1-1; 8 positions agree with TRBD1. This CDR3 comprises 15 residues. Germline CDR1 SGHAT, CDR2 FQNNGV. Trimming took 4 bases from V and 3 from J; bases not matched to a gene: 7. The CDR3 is CASSSPYRGDTEAFF. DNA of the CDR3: TGTGCCAGCAGCTCACCTTACAGGGGGGACACTGAAGCTTTCTTT. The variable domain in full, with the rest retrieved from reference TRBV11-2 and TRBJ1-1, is EAGVAQSPRYKIIEKRQSVAFWCNPISGHATLYWYQQILGQGPKLLIQFQNNGVVDDSQLPKDRFSAERLKGVDSTLKIQPAKLEDSAVYLCASSSPYRGDTEAFFGQGTRLTVV.

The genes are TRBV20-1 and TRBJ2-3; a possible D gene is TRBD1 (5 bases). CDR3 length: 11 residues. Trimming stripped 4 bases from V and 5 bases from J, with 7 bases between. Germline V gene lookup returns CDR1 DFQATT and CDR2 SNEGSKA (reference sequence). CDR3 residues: CSATRVDTQYF. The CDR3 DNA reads TGCAGTGCTACCAGGGTAGATACGCAGTATTTT.

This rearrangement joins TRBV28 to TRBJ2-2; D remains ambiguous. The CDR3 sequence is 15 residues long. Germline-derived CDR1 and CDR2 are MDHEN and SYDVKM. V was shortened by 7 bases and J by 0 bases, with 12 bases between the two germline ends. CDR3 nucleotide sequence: TGTGCCAGCAACACCCCATCCACGAACACCGGGGAGCTGTTTTTT. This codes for CASNTPSTNTGELFF.

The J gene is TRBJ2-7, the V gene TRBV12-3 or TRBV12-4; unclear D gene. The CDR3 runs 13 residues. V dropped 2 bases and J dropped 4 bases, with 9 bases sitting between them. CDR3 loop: CASSLSRGYEQYF. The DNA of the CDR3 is TGTGCCAGCAGTTTATCCCGCGGTTACGAGCAGTACTTC.

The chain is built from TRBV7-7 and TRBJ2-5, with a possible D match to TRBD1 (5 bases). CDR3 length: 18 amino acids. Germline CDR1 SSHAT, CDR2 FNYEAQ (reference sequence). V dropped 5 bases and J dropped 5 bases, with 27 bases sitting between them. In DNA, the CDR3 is TGTGCCAGCAGCCTGGGGCAGCCCGCTAACTCCCCGATGGAGACCCAGTACTTC. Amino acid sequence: CASSLGQPANSPMETQYF.

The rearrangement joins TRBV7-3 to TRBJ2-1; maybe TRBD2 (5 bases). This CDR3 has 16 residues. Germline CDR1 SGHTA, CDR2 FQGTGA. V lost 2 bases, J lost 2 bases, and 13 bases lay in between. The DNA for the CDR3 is TGTGCCAGCAGCTTAGAGGGCCTCGGTACCTACAATGAGCAGTTCTTC. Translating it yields CASSLEGLGTYNEQFF. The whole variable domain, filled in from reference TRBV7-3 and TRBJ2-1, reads GAGVSQTPSNKVTEKGKYVELRCDPISGHTALYWYRQSLGQGPEFLIYFQGTGAADDSGLPNDRFFAVRPEGSVSTLKIQRTERGDSAVYLCASSLEGLGTYNEQFFGPGTRLTVL.

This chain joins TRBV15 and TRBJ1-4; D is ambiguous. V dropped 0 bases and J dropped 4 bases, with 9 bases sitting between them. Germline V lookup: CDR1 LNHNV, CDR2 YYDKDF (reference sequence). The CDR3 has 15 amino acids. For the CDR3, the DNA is TGTGCCACCAGCAGAGATGAGGAGAATAATGAAAAACTGTTTTTT. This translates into CATSRDEENNEKLFF.

The CDR3 spells CASSPGTVSTDTQYF. The CDR3 coding sequence is TGCGCCAGCAGTCCTGGGACAGTTAGCACAGATACGCAGTATTTT. The V gene is TRBV5-1, the J gene TRBJ2-3, with 7 bases lining up with TRBD1. V lost 5 bases to trimming and J lost 0 bases; unmatched junction nucleotides: 6. The germline gives CDR1 SGHRS, CDR2 YFSETQ. CDR3 length: 15 amino acids. Variable domain in full (rest from reference TRBV5-1 and TRBJ2-3): KAGVTQTPRYLIKTRGQQVTLSCSPISGHRSVSWYQQTPGQGLQFLFEYFSETQRNKGNFPGRFSGRQFSNSRSEMNVSTLELGDSALYLCASSPGTVSTDTQYFGPGTRLTVL.

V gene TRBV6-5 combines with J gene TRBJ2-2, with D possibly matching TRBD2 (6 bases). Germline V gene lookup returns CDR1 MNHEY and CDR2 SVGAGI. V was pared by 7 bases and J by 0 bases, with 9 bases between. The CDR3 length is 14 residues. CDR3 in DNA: TGTGCCAGCAAGGGGACTCCGAACACCGGGGAGCTGTTTTTT. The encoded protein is CASKGTPNTGELFF.

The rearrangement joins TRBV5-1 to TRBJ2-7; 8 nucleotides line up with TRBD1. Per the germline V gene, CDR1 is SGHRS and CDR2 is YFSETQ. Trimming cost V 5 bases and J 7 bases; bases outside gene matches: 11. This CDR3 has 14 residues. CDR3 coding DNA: TGCGCCAGCAGTCCGGGACAGGTTGGGGGAGAGCAGTACTTC. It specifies CASSPGQVGGEQYF.

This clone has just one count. CDR3 in amino acids: CASGFGSEETQYF. In DNA, the CDR3 is TGTGCTAGTGGCTTCGGGAGTGAAGAGACCCAGTACTTC. The V call is TRBV12-5, the J call TRBJ2-5; tentative D call: TRBD2 (6 bases). This CDR3 is built from 13 residues. Trimming cost V 6 bases and J 3 bases, with 11 bases left between them. Germline-derived CDR1 and CDR2 are LGHNT and FRNRAP.

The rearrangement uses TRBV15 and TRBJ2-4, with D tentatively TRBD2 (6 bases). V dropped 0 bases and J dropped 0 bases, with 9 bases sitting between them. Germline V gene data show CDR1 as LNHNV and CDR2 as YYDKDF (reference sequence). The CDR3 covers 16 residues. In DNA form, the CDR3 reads TGTGCCACCAGCAGAGAAAGGGGACTAGCCAAAAACATTCAGTACTTC. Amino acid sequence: CATSRERGLAKNIQYF.

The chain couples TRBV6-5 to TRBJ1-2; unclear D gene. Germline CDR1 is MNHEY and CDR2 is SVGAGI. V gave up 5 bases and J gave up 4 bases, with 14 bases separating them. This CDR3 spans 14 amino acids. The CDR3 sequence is CASSPRREGYGYTF. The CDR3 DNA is TGTGCCAGCAGTCCGCGGAGGGAAGGCTATGGCTACACCTTC.